These T cell receptor beta chains were read from a single sample in a study of blood T cell repertoires in COVID-19. TCRdb's copy holds only in-frame clones and misses some; the assay was immunoSEQ multiplex PCR. This repertoire shows 140,000 to 150,000 clones, approximately 90% found once; its top ten account for about 1.2%. Material for sequencing was PBMCs or T cells enriched from blood (not recorded which). These receptors all come from a woman between 25 and 40 years old with acute COVID-19. The CDR3 runs from the conserved cysteine through the conserved F or W.

TRBJ1-2 TRBV24-1 CATSKTATYGYTF
TRBJ1-4 TRBV19 CASSMSTGNEKLFF
TRBJ2-1 TRBV6-5 CASSLQGIPYNEQFF
TRBJ1-5 TRBV28 CASSPQTGGWQPQHF
TRBJ2-3 TRBV7-8 CASSPLRGHTDTQYF
TRBJ2-1 TRBV9 CASSLDPKYNEQFF
TRBJ2-3 TRBV19 CASSLTSGSTDTQYF
TRBJ1-1 TRBV6-1 CASSDNRGDTEAFF
TRBJ2-1 TRBV7-2 CASSPGLAGYNEQFF
TRBJ1-6 TRBV10-1 CASSESPDRYNSPLHF
TRBJ1-1 TRBV5-1 CASSSLGASEAFF
TRBJ2-7 TRBV5-6 CASSDPNRVYEQYF
TRBJ2-3 TRBV4-2 CASSQVLQLAGSTDTQYF
TRBJ2-1 TRBV27 CASRLYGTSGDNEQFF
TRBJ1-2 TRBV19 CASSMGQGRGGYTF
TRBJ1-5 TRBV3-1/TRBV3-2 CASSQVGGLGVSNQPQHF
TRBJ1-4 TRBV27 CASSLSGPILIEKLFF
TRBJ1-5 TRBV19 CASSMVGRGNQPQHF
TRBJ2-7 TRBV2 CASSLEGLPSF
TRBJ1-6 TRBV28 CASSLPYSPNSPLHF
TRBJ1-1 TRBV27 CASSFSPNTEAFF
TRBJ1-1 TRBV27 CASSPRVNTEAFF
TRBJ2-1 TRBV2 CASRGTGGYNEQFF
TRBJ1-1 TRBV2 CASIEGTGGNTEAFF
TRBJ2-7 TRBV7-2 CASSLASGRYEQYF
TRBJ2-5 TRBV18 CASSPRTGWETQYF
TRBJ2-7 TRBV28 CATTQGWYEQYF
TRBJ1-6 TRBV18 CASSPGGADNSPLHF
TRBJ2-1 TRBV25-1 CASSVRANSRDEQFF
TRBJ2-5 TRBV5-1 CASSPTSGAGETQYF
TRBJ2-1 TRBV28 CASSSGTSRNEQFF
TRBJ2-5 TRBV7-9 CASSLDDRQETQYF
TRBJ2-7 TRBV6-5 CASTRAGDPGEQYF
TRBJ2-2 TRBV4-2 CASRGLNTGELFF
TRBJ2-7 TRBV6-1 CASSEAGTESYEQYF
TRBJ2-7 TRBV7-9 CASSTGQGDGREQYF
TRBJ1-5 TRBV3-1/TRBV3-2 CASSQSRVPNQPQHF
TRBJ2-3 TRBV20-1 CSASVAGEVDTQYF
TRBJ2-3 TRBV7-2 CASSFPGITDTQYF
TRBJ2-3 TRBV5-4 CASSLGRGNTDTQYF
TRBJ2-5 TRBV28 CASSLTVTETQYF
TRBJ2-2 TRBV14 CASRERRGSGELFF
TRBJ2-2 TRBV30 CACTQGAQNTGELFF
TRBJ1-2 TRBV5-5 CASRFADSYGYTF
TRBJ2-2 TRBV30 CAWSVIAATGELFF
TRBJ1-3 TRBV28 CASSPGLVSGNTIYF
TRBJ2-7 TRBV6-2/TRBV6-3 CASSYRRGQQGYEQYF
TRBJ1-2 TRBV5-6 CASSTGFNYGYTF
TRBJ1-2 TRBV29-1 CSVDLLAGTGMIYTF
TRBJ1-4 TRBV11-2 CASSASGIRGNNEKLFF
TRBJ1-2 TRBV28 CASRDRNRSGYTF
TRBJ2-1 TRBV18 CASSPGRAISYEQFF
TRBJ2-7 TRBV4-3 CASSQGLVGLAGGYEQYF